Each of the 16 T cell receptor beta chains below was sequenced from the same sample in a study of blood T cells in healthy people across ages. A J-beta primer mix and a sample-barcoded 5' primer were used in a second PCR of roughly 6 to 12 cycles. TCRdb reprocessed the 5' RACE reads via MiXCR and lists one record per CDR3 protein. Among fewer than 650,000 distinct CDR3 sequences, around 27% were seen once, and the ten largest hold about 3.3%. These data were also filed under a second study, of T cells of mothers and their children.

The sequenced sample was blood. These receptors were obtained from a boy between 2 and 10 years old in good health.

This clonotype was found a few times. In DNA, the CDR3 is TGTGCCAGCATCGAACAGGGAGGACCCAATGAGCAGTTCTTC. Protein sequence: CASIEQGGPNEQFF. V usage is TRBV2 and J usage is TRBJ2-1; D could derive from TRBD1 or TRBD2 (6 bases each). Germline values: CDR1 SNHLY, CDR2 FYNNEI. V was cut by 7 bases and J by 6 bases, with 16 bases left in between. The CDR3 is 14 residues long.

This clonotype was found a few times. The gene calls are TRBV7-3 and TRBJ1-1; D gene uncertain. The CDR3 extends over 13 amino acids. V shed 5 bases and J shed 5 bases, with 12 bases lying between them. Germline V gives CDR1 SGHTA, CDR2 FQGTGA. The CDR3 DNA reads TGTGCCAGCAGCCCTTTGGGAGTGACTGAAGCTTTCTTT. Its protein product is CASSPLGVTEAFF.

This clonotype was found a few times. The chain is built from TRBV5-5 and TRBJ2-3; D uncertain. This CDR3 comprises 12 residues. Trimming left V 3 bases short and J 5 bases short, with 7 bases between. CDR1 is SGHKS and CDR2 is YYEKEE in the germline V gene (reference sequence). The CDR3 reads CASSSQVDTQYF. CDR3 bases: TGTGCCAGCAGCTCCCAAGTAGATACGCAGTATTTT.

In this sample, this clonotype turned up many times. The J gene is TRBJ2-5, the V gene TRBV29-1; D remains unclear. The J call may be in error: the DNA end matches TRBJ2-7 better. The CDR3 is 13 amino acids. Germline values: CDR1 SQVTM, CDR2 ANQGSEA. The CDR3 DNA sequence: TGCAGCGTTGCCACGAGCGCTCCTTACGAGCAGTACTTC. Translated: CSVATSAPYEQYF.

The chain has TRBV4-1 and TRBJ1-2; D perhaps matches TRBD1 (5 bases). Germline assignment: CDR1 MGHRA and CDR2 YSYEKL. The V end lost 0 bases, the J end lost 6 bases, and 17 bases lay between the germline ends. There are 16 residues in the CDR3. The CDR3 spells CASSQDLAGYEDGYTF. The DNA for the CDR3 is TGCGCCAGCAGCCAAGATCTCGCAGGGTATGAGGATGGCTACACCTTC.

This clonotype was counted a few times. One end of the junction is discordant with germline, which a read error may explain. CDR3 sequence reads: CASSSGTGVPTTNEKLFF. DNA of the CDR3: TGTGCCAGCAGCTCGGGGACAGGGGTTCCGACAACCAATGAAAAACTGTTTTTT. The V call is TRBV7-2, the J call TRBJ1-4; 10 bases are a match to TRBD1. CDR3 length equals 18 residues. Germline V gives CDR1 SGHTA, CDR2 FQGNSA.

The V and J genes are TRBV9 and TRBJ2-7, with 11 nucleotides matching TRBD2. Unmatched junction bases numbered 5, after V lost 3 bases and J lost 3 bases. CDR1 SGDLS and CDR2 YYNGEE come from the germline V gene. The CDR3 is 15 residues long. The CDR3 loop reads CASSAGLADGYEQYF. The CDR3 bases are TGTGCCAGCAGCGCGGGACTAGCGGACGGCTACGAGCAGTACTTC.

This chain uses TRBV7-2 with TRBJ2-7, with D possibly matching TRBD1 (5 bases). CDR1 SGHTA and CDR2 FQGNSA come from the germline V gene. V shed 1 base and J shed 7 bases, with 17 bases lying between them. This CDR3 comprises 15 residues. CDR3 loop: CASSLVGQGRGEQYF. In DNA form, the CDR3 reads TGTGCCAGCAGCTTAGTTGGGCAGGGCCGAGGAGAGCAGTACTTC.

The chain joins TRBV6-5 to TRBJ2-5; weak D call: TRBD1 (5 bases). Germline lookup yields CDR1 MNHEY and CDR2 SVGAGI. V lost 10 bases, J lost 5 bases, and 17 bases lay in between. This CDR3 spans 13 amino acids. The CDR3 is CATQGAPPETQYF. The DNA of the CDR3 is TGTGCCACTCAAGGGGCCCCCCCGGAGACCCAGTACTTC.

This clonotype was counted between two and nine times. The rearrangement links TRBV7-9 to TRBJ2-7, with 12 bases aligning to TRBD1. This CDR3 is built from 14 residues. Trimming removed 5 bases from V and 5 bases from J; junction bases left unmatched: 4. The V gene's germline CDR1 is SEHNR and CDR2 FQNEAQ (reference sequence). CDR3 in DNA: TGTGCCAGCAGCCCAGGGACAGGGGGCGACGAGCAGTACTTC. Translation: CASSPGTGGDEQYF.

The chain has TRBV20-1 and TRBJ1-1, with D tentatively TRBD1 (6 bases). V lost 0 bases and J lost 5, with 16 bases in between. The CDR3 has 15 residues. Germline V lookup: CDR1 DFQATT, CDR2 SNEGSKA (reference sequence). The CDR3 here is CSARDGRGMGTEAFF. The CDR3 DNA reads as TGCAGTGCTAGAGATGGAAGGGGGATGGGGACTGAAGCTTTCTTT.

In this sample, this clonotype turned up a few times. DNA for the CDR3: TGTGCCAGCAGCGTAGTGGGTGCAGGATCTGGAAACACCATATATTTT. Protein: CASSVVGAGSGNTIYF. V usage is TRBV9 and J usage is TRBJ1-3, with unresolved D. The germline V gene encodes CDR1 SGDLS and CDR2 YYNGEE. The V end was cut by 0 bases, the J end by 1 base, with 11 bases between. This CDR3 spans 16 amino acids.

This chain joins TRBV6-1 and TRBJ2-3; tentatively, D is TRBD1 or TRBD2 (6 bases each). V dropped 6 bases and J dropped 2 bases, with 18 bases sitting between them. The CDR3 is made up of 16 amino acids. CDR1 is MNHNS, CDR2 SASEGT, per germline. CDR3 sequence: CASSRGTPATTDTQYF. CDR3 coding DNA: TGTGCCAGCAGCCGCGGGACACCGGCTACCACAGATACGCAGTATTTT.

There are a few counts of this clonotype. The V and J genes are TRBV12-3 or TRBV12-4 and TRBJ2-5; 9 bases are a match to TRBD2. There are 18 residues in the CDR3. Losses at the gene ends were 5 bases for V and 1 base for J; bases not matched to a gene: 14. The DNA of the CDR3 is TGTGCCAGCAGTCCCCCTACCGTCCAGCGGGGGGTCCAAGAGACCCAGTACTTC. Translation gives CASSPPTVQRGVQETQYF.

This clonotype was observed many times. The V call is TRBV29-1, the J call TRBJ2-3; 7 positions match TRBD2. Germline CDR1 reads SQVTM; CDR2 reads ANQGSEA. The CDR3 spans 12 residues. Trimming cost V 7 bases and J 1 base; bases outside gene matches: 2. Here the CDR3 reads CSAREGTDTQYF. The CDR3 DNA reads TGCAGCGCCCGGGAGGGCACAGATACGCAGTATTTT.

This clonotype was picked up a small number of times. The CDR3 coding sequence is TGTGCCAGCAGTTTGGGCAAGAACACTGAAGCTTTCTTT. Translation gives CASSLGKNTEAFF. This chain uses TRBV12-3 or TRBV12-4 with TRBJ1-1; no reliable D call. Trimming took 3 bases from V and 1 from J, leaving 6 bases between them. The CDR3 length is 13 residues.